This T cell receptor beta chain was recorded in a study of blood T cells in healthy people across ages. PCR was performed a second time for about 7 to 12 cycles using a sample-barcoded 5' primer and a J-beta primer mix. The template-switch adaptor was a 5' adaptor with 12 random nucleotides. It tagged each cDNA molecule. TCRdb reprocessed the 5' RACE reads with MiXCR, giving one entry per CDR3 protein. This table holds approximately 830,000 distinct CDR3 sequences, 55% to 65% found once. General observations from the study: Both naive CD4+ cell counts and diversity were greater in long-lived donors than in aged donors.

Germline V gene data show CDR1 as MDHEN and CDR2 as SYDVKM. V was trimmed by 2 bases and J by 2 bases, leaving 4 bases between them. This CDR3 comprises 12 residues. As to this clonotype: Its antigen is as yet unknown.

The TCR originated in a young man in good health. The sequenced sample consisted of blood. The chain uses TRBV28 and TRBJ2-7; no definite D call. The CDR3 region has the DNA TGTGCCAGCAGTTTACTTACCTACGAGCAGTACTTC. Translated: CASSLLTYEQYF.